This TCR beta chain was identified in a study of identical twins. Germline CDR1 and CDR2: SGHRS and YFSETQ. The CDR3 length is 13 residues. V dropped 1 base and J dropped 5 bases, with 7 bases sitting between them. TCRdb reprocessed the 5' RACE reads with MiXCR, giving one entry per CDR3 protein. Among about 490,000 distinct CDR3 sequences, about 15% were seen once, and the ten largest hold less than 0.5%. This clonotype occurred many times. Donors were all healthy Caucasians. In addition, the sample was reused for a study of yellow fever vaccine responses in identical twins.

This sequence originates from a woman aged 18 to 35 in good health. Sequencing input: CD4+ T cells sorted from blood. The V call is TRBV5-1, the J call TRBJ2-1; the D gene is possibly TRBD1 (5 bases). The chain's CDR3 is CASSLIQDNEQFF. In DNA, the CDR3 is TGCGCCAGCAGCTTGATACAGGACAATGAGCAGTTCTTC.